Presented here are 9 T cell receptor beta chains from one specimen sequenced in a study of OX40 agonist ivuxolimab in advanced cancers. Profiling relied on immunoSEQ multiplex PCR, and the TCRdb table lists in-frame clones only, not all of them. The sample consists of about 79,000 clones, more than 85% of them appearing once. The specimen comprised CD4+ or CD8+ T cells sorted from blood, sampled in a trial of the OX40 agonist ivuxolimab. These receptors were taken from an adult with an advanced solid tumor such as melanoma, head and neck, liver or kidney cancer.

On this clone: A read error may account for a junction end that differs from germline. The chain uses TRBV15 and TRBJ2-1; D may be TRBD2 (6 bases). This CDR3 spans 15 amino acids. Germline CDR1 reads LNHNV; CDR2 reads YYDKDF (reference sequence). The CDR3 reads CAASRGRTPNHEQFF. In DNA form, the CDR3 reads TGTGCCGCCAGCAGAGGGAGGACACCAAACCATGAGCAGTTCTTC.

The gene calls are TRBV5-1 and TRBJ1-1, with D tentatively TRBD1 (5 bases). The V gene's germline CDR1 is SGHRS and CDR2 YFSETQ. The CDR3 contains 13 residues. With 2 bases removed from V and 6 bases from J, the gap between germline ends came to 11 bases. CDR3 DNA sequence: TGCGCCAGCAGCTTTGAGGGGTTGGCTGAAGCTTTCTTT. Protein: CASSFEGLAEAFF.

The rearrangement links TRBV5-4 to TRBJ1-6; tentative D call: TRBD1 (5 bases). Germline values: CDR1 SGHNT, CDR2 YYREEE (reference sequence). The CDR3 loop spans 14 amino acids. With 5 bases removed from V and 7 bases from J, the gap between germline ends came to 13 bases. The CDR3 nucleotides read TGTGCCAGCAGTCGGACACTCGAGAATTCACCCCTCCACTTT. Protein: CASSRTLENSPLHF.

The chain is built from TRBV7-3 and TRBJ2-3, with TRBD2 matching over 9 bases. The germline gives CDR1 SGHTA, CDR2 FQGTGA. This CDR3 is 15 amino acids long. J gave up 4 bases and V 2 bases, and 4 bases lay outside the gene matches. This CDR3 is CASSLRGRGADTQYF. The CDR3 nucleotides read TGTGCCAGCAGCTTACGCGGGAGGGGGGCAGATACGCAGTATTTT. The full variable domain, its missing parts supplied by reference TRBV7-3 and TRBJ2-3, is GAGVSQTPSNKVTEKGKYVELRCDPISGHTALYWYRQSLGQGPEFLIYFQGTGAADDSGLPNDRFFAVRPEGSVSTLKIQRTERGDSAVYLCASSLRGRGADTQYFGPGTRLTVL.

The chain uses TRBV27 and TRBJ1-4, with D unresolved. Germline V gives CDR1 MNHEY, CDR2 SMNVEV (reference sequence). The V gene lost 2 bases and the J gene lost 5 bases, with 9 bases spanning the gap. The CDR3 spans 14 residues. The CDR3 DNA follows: TGTGCCAGCAGTTTAAGGCAAGGAAATGAAAAACTGTTTTTT. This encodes CASSLRQGNEKLFF.

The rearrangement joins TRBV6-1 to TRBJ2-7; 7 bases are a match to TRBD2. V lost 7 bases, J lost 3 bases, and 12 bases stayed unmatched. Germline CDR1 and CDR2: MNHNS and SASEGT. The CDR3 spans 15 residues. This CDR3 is CASTPPVAGDYEQYF. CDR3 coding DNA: TGTGCCAGCACCCCCCCAGTAGCGGGTGACTACGAGCAGTACTTC.

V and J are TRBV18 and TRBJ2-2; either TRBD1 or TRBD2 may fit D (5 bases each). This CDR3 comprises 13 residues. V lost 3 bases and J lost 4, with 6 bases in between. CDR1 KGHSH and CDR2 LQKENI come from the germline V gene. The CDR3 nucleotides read TGTGCCAGCTCACCGGGGGTCACCGGGGAGCTGTTTTTT. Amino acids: CASSPGVTGELFF.

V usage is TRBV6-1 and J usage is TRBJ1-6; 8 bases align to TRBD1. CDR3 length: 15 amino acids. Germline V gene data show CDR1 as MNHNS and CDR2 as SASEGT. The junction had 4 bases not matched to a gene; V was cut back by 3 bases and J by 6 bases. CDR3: CASSDATGVNSPLHF. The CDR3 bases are TGTGCCAGCAGTGATGCGACAGGGGTTAATTCACCCCTCCACTTT.

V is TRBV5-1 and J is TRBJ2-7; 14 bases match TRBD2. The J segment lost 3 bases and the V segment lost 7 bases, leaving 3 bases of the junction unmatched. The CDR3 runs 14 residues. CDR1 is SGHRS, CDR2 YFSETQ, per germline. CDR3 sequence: CASSGTSGSYEQYF. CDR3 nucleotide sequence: TGCGCCAGCTCCGGGACTAGCGGGAGCTACGAGCAGTACTTC.